The 27 T cell receptor beta chains listed next were all sequenced from one sample in a study of blood T cells in healthy people across ages. Then a second PCR, running roughly 7 to 11 cycles, was carried out with a sample-barcoded 5' primer and a J-beta primer mix. TCRdb reprocessed the 5' RACE reads with MiXCR, giving one entry per CDR3 protein. Counted here are over a million distinct CDR3 sequences, 20% to 25% occurring once; the ten biggest clones make up 0.65% to 0.95%. The same data also went into a second study, on T cells of mothers and their children.

The specimen was blood. The receptors were gathered from a girl aged 2 to 9 in good health.

V gene TRBV28 combines with J gene TRBJ2-5; the D gene is possibly TRBD1 (6 bases). Matching the DNA end better, TRBJ2-7 makes the J call doubtful. The CDR3 totals 16 residues. Germline CDR1 is MDHEN and CDR2 is SYDVKM. The CDR3 coding sequence is TGTGCCAGCAGTTTGCCAGGGGATGCGAGCTCCTACGAGCAGTACTTC. Its protein is CASSLPGDASSYEQYF.

V usage is TRBV12-3 or TRBV12-4 and J usage is TRBJ1-1; no definite D call. The CDR3 is made up of 14 amino acids. V lost 4 bases to trimming and J lost 1 base, with 10 bases between them. CDR3 DNA: TGTGCCAGCAGTTCCAACGTACCGAACACTGAAGCTTTCTTT. The encoded protein is CASSSNVPNTEAFF.

The chain employs TRBV4-2 and TRBJ1-5, with 10 bases that match TRBD1. Trimming at V came to 0 bases and at J to 3 bases, leaving 8 bases not matched to a gene. This CDR3 spans 18 amino acids. The germline gives CDR1 LGHNA, CDR2 YNFKEQ. The CDR3 loop is CASSQDGGTGADNQPQHF. The DNA for the CDR3 is TGTGCCAGCAGCCAAGACGGTGGGACAGGGGCCGACAATCAGCCCCAGCATTTT.

In this sample, this clonotype turned up a few times. The chain is built from TRBV29-1 and TRBJ1-2; 9 bases map to TRBD1. Looked up from germline, CDR1 is SQVTM and CDR2 is ANQGSEA. The CDR3 has 13 residues. Trimming at V came to 8 bases and at J to 7 bases, leaving 11 bases not matched to a gene. CDR3 DNA: TGCAGCATAGAGGGACAGGGCGATTTTGGCTACACCTTC. This encodes CSIEGQGDFGYTF.

A few counts support this clonotype. The chain combines TRBV13 with TRBJ2-6; D unclear. V dropped 5 bases and J dropped 0 bases, with 8 bases sitting between them. CDR3 length equals 15 residues. Germline V CDR1 and CDR2: PRHDT, FYEKMQ (reference sequence). The CDR3 bases are TGTGCCAGCAGCCCGATGGGCTCTGGGGCCAACGTCCTGACTTTC. It is translated as CASSPMGSGANVLTF. Full variable domain (remainder filled in from reference TRBV13 and TRBJ2-6): AAGVIQSPRHLIKEKRETATLKCYPIPRHDTVYWYQQGPGQDPQFLISFYEKMQSDKGSIPDRFSAQQFSDYHSELNMSSLELGDSALYFCASSPMGSGANVLTFGAGSRLTVL.

The rearrangement links TRBV28 to TRBJ1-5; no clear D gene. The CDR3 contains 12 residues. Trimming pared 10 bases from V and 3 bases from J, leaving 10 bases between. Germline CDR1 MDHEN, CDR2 SYDVKM. As DNA, the CDR3 is TGTGCCACCCTTACAGCCAATCAGCCCCAGCATTTT. This encodes CATLTANQPQHF.

The V call is TRBV9, the J call TRBJ2-1; D not resolved. Trimming took off 5 bases at V and 6 bases at J, with 15 bases between the two ends. Germline lookup yields CDR1 SGDLS and CDR2 YYNGEE. This CDR3 comprises 14 residues. The CDR3 coding sequence is TGTGCCAGCAGTAGCATAACCCCTGCCAATGAGCAGTTCTTC. Translating it yields CASSSITPANEQFF.

The gene calls are TRBV2 and TRBJ2-5, with D unresolved. Trimming removed 3 bases from V and 4 bases from J, with 12 bases in between. The V gene's germline CDR1 is SNHLY and CDR2 FYNNEI. This CDR3 is built from 14 residues. The CDR3 sequence is CASSDSSGGETQYF. CDR3 in DNA: TGTGCCAGCAGTGACTCATCGGGCGGAGAGACCCAGTACTTC.

The chain uses TRBV12-3 or TRBV12-4 and TRBJ2-3, with no clear D. The ends were cut back, 11 bases at V and 2 bases at J, with 17 bases in the middle. CDR3 length: 14 residues. The CDR3 nucleotides read TGTGCCGTACGGGTTTCCTTACACACAGATACGCAGTATTTT. Amino acids: CAVRVSLHTDTQYF.

This rearrangement joins TRBV29-1 to TRBJ2-5; D unclear. Germline values: CDR1 SQVTM, CDR2 ANQGSEA. The germline V and J ends were trimmed by 2 bases and 3 bases, with 7 bases remaining between them. The CDR3 extends over 12 amino acids. CDR3 region: CSVERHEETQYF. Here the CDR3 DNA reads TGCAGCGTTGAAAGACACGAAGAGACCCAGTACTTC.

The chain has TRBV7-3 and TRBJ2-1, with TRBD2 as a possible D gene (5 bases). The CDR3 extends over 15 amino acids. Deletions cut 1 base from V and 6 bases from J, with 13 bases between. In germline, CDR1 is SGHTA, CDR2 FQGTGA. The CDR3 coding sequence is TGTGCCAGCAGCTTAATCGGATCTGCGGGCAATGAGCAGTTCTTC. Its protein is CASSLIGSAGNEQFF.

This clonotype was detected only a few times. This chain joins TRBV10-3 and TRBJ1-2; D not certain. The CDR3 has 13 amino acids. The V gene's germline CDR1 is ENHRY and CDR2 SYGVKD. Trimming stripped 0 bases from V and 4 bases from J, with 6 bases between. The CDR3 loop is CAISESHSYGYTF. In nucleotides, the CDR3 is TGTGCCATCAGTGAGTCACATTCCTATGGCTACACCTTC.

The chain uses TRBV7-9 and TRBJ2-3; the match to TRBD1 covers 10 bases. Germline V gene sequence: CDR1 SEHNR, CDR2 FQNEAQ (reference sequence). The CDR3 runs to 19 residues. V lost 6 bases and J lost 4; bases outside the gene matches: 19. CDR3 nucleotide sequence: TGTGCCAGCAGTTCCTTACCCCGGCAGGACAGGGGGAAACCAGATACGCAGTATTTT. Encoded protein: CASSSLPRQDRGKPDTQYF. Combining the CDR3 with reference TRBV7-9 and TRBJ2-3 gives the whole variable domain DTGVSQNPRHKITKRGQNVTFRCDPISEHNRLYWYRQTLGQGPEFLTYFQNEAQLEKSRLLSDRFSAERPKGSFSTLEIQRTEQGDSAMYLCASSSLPRQDRGKPDTQYFGPGTRLTVL.

This chain uses TRBV18 with TRBJ1-6, with D perhaps matching TRBD1 (5 bases). This CDR3 comprises 15 residues. Germline CDR1 is KGHSH and CDR2 is LQKENI. The V and J ends lost 2 bases and 7 bases respectively, with 12 bases between them. DNA of the CDR3: TGTGCCAGCTCACCAAAAGGGGTGGGCAATTCACCCCTCCACTTT. Protein product: CASSPKGVGNSPLHF.

The chain has TRBV20-1 and TRBJ2-5; D unclear. The J call is uncertain, as TRBJ2-7 better fits the DNA end. Germline CDR1 DFQATT, CDR2 SNEGSKA (reference sequence). This CDR3 has 13 amino acids. The CDR3 loop reads CSARVGSSHEQYF. The CDR3, as DNA: TGCAGTGCTAGAGTGGGCAGCTCTCACGAGCAGTACTTC.

CDR3 amino acids: CASSLSRDEKLFF. The CDR3 DNA follows: TGTGCCAGCAGCTTAAGCCGGGATGAAAAACTGTTTTTT. The chain links TRBV7-2 to TRBJ1-4; D is unclear. Looked up from germline, CDR1 is SGHTA and CDR2 is FQGNSA. CDR3 length equals 13 residues. V was shortened by 2 bases and J by 6 bases, with 7 bases between the two germline ends.

This clonotype was counted a single time. The V gene is TRBV21-1, the J gene TRBJ2-7; the DNA was not used to check the table's D call, TRBD1. TRBV21-1 is a listed pseudogene. The CDR3 spans 23 residues. The CDR3 DNA is TGTGCCAGCAGCAAAAAGGGATGGCGACCCCTCCGGGACAGAACCCAATTTCCCTACGAGCAGTACTTC. Translating it yields CASSKKGWRPLRDRTQFPYEQYF.

V usage is TRBV29-1 and J usage is TRBJ1-1; 12 bases are shared with TRBD1. The junction had 7 bases not matched to a gene; V was cut back by 3 bases and J by 5 bases. Per germline, CDR1 SQVTM and CDR2 ANQGSEA. The CDR3 covers 15 residues. CDR3 coding DNA: TGCAGCGTTGAGGGGACAGGGGGCGCCGGGACTGAAGCTTTCTTT. Its protein product is CSVEGTGGAGTEAFF.

The chain carries TRBV28 and TRBJ1-5; tentative D call: TRBD1 (6 bases). The CDR3 is 14 amino acids. Germline values: CDR1 MDHEN, CDR2 SYDVKM. Trimming cost V 4 bases and J 7 bases, with 14 bases left between them. CDR3 DNA: TGTGCCAGCAGTTCCCCGGGGGGCCGGCAGCCCCAGCATTTT. Translation: CASSSPGGRQPQHF.

The table lists this clonotype with a few counts. The chain recombines TRBV28 with TRBJ2-3, with TRBD1 matching over 11 bases. Looked up from germline, CDR1 is MDHEN and CDR2 is SYDVKM. The trim removed 2 bases at V and 8 bases at J, leaving 3 bases unmatched. The CDR3 sequence is 14 residues long. The CDR3 DNA follows: TGTGCCAGCAGTTTAGGACAGGGGGCAGGTACGCAGTATTTT. Encoded protein: CASSLGQGAGTQYF.

This clonotype occurred a few times. CDR3 region: CASSSLPRTGELFF. CDR3 nucleotide sequence: TGTGCCAGCAGCTCCTTACCGCGAACCGGGGAGCTGTTTTTT. V gene TRBV5-4 combines with J gene TRBJ2-2; D unresolved. The CDR3 spans 14 residues. V gave up 3 bases and J gave up 5 bases, with 11 bases separating them. In germline, CDR1 is SGHNT, CDR2 YYREEE (reference sequence).

V and J are TRBV7-9 and TRBJ2-5; 10 nucleotides line up with TRBD2. Germline-derived CDR1 and CDR2 are SEHNR and FQNEAQ (reference sequence). This CDR3 contains 16 residues. V lost 5 bases, J lost 5 bases, and 11 bases stayed unmatched. The DNA for the CDR3 is TGTGCCAGCAGCCGCAAAGCGGGAGGGCGATTGGAGACCCAGTACTTC. The encoded protein is CASSRKAGGRLETQYF.

The chain has TRBV27 and TRBJ2-2; D could derive from TRBD1 or TRBD2 (5 bases each). In germline, CDR1 is MNHEY, CDR2 SMNVEV (reference sequence). Trimming took off 6 bases at V and 4 bases at J, with 15 bases between the two ends. This CDR3 contains 15 residues. CDR3 protein: CASRSGGRRTGELFF. CDR3 nucleotide sequence: TGTGCCAGCAGATCTGGGGGTAGACGCACCGGGGAGCTGTTTTTT.

This clonotype has just a few counts. The chain employs TRBV29-1 and TRBJ1-1; D gene unclear. The CDR3 is 12 residues long. In germline, CDR1 is SQVTM, CDR2 ANQGSEA. Trimming took off 0 bases at V and 7 bases at J, with 9 bases between the two ends. Written as DNA, the CDR3 is TGCAGCGTTGAAGAGACGCCGGGTGAAGCTTTCTTT. Its translation: CSVEETPGEAFF.

Only a few counts were recorded for this clonotype. At one of its ends the junction is not consistent with the germline gene, which may arise from a read error. The chain links TRBV12-3 or TRBV12-4 to TRBJ2-7, with TRBD2 matching over 8 bases. CDR3 size: 14 residues. The CDR3 DNA reads TGTGCCGGCAGTGGACACGGGGGGGCGAACGAGCAGTACTTC. Its translation is CAGSGHGGANEQYF.

This clonotype was seen more than once but under ten times. This sequence joins TRBV5-5 and TRBJ2-5; no definite D call. Germline-derived CDR1 and CDR2 are SGHKS and YYEKEE (reference sequence). Trimming removed 1 base from V and 2 bases from J, with 15 bases in between. This CDR3 spans 16 amino acids. The CDR3 sequence: CASSLFGFERQETQYF. CDR3 nucleotides: TGTGCCAGCAGCTTGTTTGGCTTCGAGAGACAAGAGACCCAGTACTTC.

This clonotype has only a few counts. J is TRBJ2-1 and V is TRBV7-2, with TRBD2 identical over 9 bases. V shed 7 bases, J shed 4 bases, and the junction held 8 bases outside the gene matches. Germline V lookup: CDR1 SGHTA, CDR2 FQGNSA. The CDR3 runs to 15 residues. The CDR3 is CASTLRTSVYNEQFF. The CDR3 region has the DNA TGTGCCAGCACCCTACGGACTAGCGTTTACAATGAGCAGTTCTTC.